This T cell receptor (beta chain) was recorded in a study of shared clonotypes between healthy human individuals. Of note for this clone: Its antigen is not identified.

The protocol was immunoSEQ multiplex PCR, while the TCRdb copy is restricted to in-frame clones and leaves out a portion. The data contain about 490,000 clones, around 80% of them singletons. Whole-study findings and limits: An expected dependence of interdonor clonotype sharing on sequencing depth was noted. Genetic and exposure-history diversity was limited by the few donors.

Germline V lookup: CDR1 SGHAT, CDR2 FQNNGV. The CDR3 is made up of 14 amino acids. Between the trimmed V and J ends, which lost 1 base and 0 bases, there was a span of 4 bases. The J gene is TRBJ1-5, the V gene TRBV11-2; D remains ambiguous. This clonotype originated in a woman between 40 and 55 years old in good health. Some clones in this sample may be carry-over from other donors' samples. The material sequenced was PBMCs. The CDR3 region is CASSLAGSNQPQHF. CDR3 bases: TGTGCCAGCAGCTTAGCAGGTAGCAATCAGCCCCAGCATTTT.